This entry is about one TCR beta chain. A much larger clone sits a single nucleotide away, making a read error possible. This record belongs to a study of regulatory T cells in long-lasting Graves disease. Germline V gene sequence: CDR1 MNHEY, CDR2 SMNVEV (reference sequence). The CDR3 runs 20 residues. J lost 2 bases, V lost 2 bases, and 12 bases had no gene match. Time point specified: newly diagnosed GD, antithyroid drugs for less than 3 months. Generation of the TCR library employed RNA extracted from PBMCs. The TCR beta library used iRepertoire HTBI primers with Arm-PCR amplification of CDR3. MiXCR was run by TCRdb on the multiplex PCR reads, yielding one entry per CDR3 protein. The sample contains 400,000 to 500,000 distinct CDR3 sequences, 14% of which appear only once. In addition, the sample was reused for a study of T cells in Graves' hyperthyroidism and ophthalmopathy.

This specimen was peripheral blood mononuclear cells (PBMCs), taken at new diagnosis, from a patient treated with antithyroid drugs. The chain employs TRBV27 and TRBJ2-1; 13 bases line up with TRBD2. This receptor was identified in a woman in her forties or fifties with Graves disease. The CDR3 sequence: CASSLTWTSGSFSPYNEQFF. DNA of the CDR3: TGTGCCAGCAGTTTAACTTGGACTAGCGGGAGTTTTAGCCCCTACAATGAGCAGTTCTTC.